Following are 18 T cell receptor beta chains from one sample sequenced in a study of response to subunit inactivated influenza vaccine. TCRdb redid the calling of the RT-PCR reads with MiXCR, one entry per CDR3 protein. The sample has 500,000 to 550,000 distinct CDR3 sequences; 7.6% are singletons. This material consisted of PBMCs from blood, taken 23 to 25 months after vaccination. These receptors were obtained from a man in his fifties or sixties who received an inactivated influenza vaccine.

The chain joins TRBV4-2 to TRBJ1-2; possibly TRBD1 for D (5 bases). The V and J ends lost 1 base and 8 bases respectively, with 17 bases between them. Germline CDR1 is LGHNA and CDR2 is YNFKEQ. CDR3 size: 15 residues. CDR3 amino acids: CASSQGAGTSLGYTF. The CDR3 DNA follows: TGTGCCAGCAGCCAAGGAGCAGGGACTTCCCTCGGCTACACCTTC.

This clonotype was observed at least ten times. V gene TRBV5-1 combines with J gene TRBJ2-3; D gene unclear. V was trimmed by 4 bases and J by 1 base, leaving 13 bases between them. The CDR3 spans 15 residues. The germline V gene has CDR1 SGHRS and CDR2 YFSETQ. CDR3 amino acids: CASSPPSGGTDTQYF. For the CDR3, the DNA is TGCGCCAGCAGCCCCCCCTCCGGTGGCACAGATACGCAGTATTTT.

The CDR3 DNA is TGTGCCACCAGCAGAGAACTTACAGGGGAACCTTTCTTT. This codes for CATSRELTGEPFF. The J gene is TRBJ1-1, the V gene TRBV15, with 7 bases aligning to TRBD1. This CDR3 region has 13 residues. Germline loops: CDR1 LNHNV, CDR2 YYDKDF (reference sequence). With V trimmed by 0 bases and J by 12 bases, 7 bases remained unmatched.

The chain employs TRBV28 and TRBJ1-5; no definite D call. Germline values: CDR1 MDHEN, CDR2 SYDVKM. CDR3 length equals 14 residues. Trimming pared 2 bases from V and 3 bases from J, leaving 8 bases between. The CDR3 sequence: CASSLLRVNQPQHF. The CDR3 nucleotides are TGTGCCAGCAGTTTACTTCGGGTCAATCAGCCCCAGCATTTT. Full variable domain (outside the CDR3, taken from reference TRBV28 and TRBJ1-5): DVKVTQSSRYLVKRTGEKVFLECVQDMDHENMFWYRQDPGLGLRLIYFSYDVKMKEKGDIPEGYSVSREKKERFSLILESASTNQTSMYLCASSLLRVNQPQHFGDGTRLSIL.

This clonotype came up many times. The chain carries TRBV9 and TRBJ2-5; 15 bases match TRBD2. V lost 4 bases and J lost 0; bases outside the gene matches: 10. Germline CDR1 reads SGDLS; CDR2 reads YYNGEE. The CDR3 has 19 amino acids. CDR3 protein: CASSSGTGTSGRYQETQYF. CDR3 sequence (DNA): TGTGCCAGCAGCTCCGGAACCGGGACTAGCGGGAGGTACCAAGAGACCCAGTACTTC.

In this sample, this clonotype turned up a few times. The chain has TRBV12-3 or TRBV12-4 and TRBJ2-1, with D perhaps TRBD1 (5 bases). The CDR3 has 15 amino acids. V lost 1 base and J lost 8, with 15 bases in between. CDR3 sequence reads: CASSLEGRVKDEQFF. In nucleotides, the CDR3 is TGTGCCAGCAGTTTAGAAGGCAGGGTCAAGGATGAGCAGTTCTTC.

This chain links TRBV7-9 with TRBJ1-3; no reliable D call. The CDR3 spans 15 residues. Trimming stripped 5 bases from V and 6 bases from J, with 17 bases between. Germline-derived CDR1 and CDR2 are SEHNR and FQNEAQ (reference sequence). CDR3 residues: CASSGHGRKLNTIYF. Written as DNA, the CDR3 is TGTGCCAGCAGCGGCCACGGTCGTAAGCTAAACACCATATATTTT.

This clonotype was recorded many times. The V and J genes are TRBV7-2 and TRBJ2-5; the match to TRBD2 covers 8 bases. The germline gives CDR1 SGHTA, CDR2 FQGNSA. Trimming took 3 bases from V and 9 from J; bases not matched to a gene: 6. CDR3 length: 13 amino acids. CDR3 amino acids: CASSLGLDWAQYF. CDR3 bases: TGTGCCAGCAGCTTGGGACTAGATTGGGCCCAGTACTTC.

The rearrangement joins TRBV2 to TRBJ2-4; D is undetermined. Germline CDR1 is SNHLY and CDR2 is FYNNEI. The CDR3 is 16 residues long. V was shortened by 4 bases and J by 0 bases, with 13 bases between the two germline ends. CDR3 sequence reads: CASSVSTGRAKNIQYF. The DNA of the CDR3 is TGTGCCAGCAGTGTATCTACGGGTCGAGCCAAAAACATTCAGTACTTC. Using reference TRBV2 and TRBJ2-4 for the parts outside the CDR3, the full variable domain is EPEVTQTPSHQVTQMGQEVILRCVPISNHLYFYWYRQILGQKVEFLVSFYNNEISEKSEIFDDQFSVERPDGSNFTLKIRSTKLEDSAMYFCASSVSTGRAKNIQYFGAGTRLSVL.

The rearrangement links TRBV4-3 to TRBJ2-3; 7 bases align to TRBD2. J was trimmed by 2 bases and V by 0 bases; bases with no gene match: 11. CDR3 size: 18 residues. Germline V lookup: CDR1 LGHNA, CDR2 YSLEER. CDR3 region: CASSQDLPSGVHTDTQYF. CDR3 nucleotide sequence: TGCGCCAGCAGCCAAGATTTGCCCAGCGGGGTTCACACAGATACGCAGTATTTT.

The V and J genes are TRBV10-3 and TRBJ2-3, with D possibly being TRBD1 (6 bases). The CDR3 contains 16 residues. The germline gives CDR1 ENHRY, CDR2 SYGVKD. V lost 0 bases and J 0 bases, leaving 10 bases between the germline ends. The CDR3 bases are TGTGCCATCAGTGAGTCGACAGGAAGAAGCACAGATACGCAGTATTTT. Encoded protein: CAISESTGRSTDTQYF.

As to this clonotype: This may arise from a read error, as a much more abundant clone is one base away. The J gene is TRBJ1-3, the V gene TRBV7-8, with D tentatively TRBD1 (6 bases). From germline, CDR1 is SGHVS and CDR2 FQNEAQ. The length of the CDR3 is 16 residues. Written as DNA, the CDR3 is TGTGCCAGCAGCCCCCCTCTCAGGGGCTCTGGAGACACCATATATTTT. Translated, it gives CASSPPLRGSGDTIYF.

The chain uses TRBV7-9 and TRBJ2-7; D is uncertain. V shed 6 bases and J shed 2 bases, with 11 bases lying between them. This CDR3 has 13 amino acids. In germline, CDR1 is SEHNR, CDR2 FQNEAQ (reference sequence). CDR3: CASSPAAAYEQYF. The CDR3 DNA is TGTGCCAGCAGTCCGGCTGCGGCCTACGAGCAGTACTTC.

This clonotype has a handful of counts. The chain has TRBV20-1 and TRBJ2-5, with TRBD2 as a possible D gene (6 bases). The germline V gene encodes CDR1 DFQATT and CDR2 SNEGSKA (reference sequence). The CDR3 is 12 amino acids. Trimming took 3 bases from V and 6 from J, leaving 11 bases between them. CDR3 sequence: CSAREGGKTQYF. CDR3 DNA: TGCAGTGCTAGGGAGGGTGGGAAGACCCAGTACTTC.

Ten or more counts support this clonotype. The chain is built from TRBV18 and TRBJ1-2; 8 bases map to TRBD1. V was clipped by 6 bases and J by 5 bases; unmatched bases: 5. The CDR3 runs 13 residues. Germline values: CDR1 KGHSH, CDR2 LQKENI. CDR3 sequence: CASSTGEGYGYTF. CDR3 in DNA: TGTGCCAGCTCGACAGGGGAAGGGTATGGCTACACCTTC.

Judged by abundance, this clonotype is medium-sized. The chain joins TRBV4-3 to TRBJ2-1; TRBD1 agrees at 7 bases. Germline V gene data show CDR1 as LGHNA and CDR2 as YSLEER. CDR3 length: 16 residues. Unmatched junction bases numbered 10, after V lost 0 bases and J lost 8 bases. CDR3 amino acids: CASSQEGDRTGDEQFF. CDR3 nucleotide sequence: TGCGCCAGCAGCCAAGAAGGGGATAGGACAGGTGATGAGCAGTTCTTC.

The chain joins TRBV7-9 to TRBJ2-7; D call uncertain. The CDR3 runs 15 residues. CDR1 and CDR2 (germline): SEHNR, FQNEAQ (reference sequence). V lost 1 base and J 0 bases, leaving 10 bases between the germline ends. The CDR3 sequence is CASSLGWRSSYEQYF. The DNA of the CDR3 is TGTGCCAGCAGCTTAGGCTGGCGAAGCTCCTACGAGCAGTACTTC. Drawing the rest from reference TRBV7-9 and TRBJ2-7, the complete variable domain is DTGVSQNPRHKITKRGQNVTFRCDPISEHNRLYWYRQTLGQGPEFLTYFQNEAQLEKSRLLSDRFSAERPKGSFSTLEIQRTEQGDSAMYLCASSLGWRSSYEQYFGPGTRLTVT.

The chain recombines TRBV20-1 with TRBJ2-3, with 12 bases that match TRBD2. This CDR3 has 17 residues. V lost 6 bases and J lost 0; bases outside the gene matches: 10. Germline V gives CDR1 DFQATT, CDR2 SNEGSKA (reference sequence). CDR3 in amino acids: CSAETSGRDLSTDTQYF. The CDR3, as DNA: TGCAGTGCAGAGACTAGCGGGAGAGACCTTAGCACAGATACGCAGTATTTT.